This T cell receptor (beta chain) was retrieved from a study of vaccination and CD4 T cells after COVID-19. Whole-study context: Blood was drawn a median around 72 days post second dose, range 14 to 241. A CEFX pool, an HIV-1 Nef pool, or else no peptide went into the control cultures.

Between the trimmed V and J ends, which lost 7 bases and 0 bases, there was a span of 18 bases. The CDR3 is made up of 16 amino acids. Per germline, CDR1 SEHNR and CDR2 FQNEAQ (reference sequence). The sample holds a few counts of this clonotype. Its antigen is not identified. Treatment specified: approximately nine-day PBMC culture with coronavirus spike peptide pools or control peptides (ViraFEST assay). Patients returned positive PCR results between March and December 2020, earlier than US Alpha, Beta and Delta variants. Scientists ran DNA taken from cultured CD4+ T cells through the Oncomine TCR Beta short-read assay for sequencing. TCRdb analysed the PCR reads with MiXCR anew, one entry per CDR3 protein. The profile covers 20,000 to 25,000 distinct CDR3 sequences, with around half appearing a single time and 5.5% to 7% taken by the ten largest.

The receptor was derived from a human donor who had recovered from COVID-19. Source material: CD4+ T cells from blood, cultured in vitro. The rearrangement links TRBV7-9 to TRBJ1-1, with D hard to call. The CDR3 loop is CASIQPRPGMNTEAFF. The CDR3, as DNA: TGTGCCAGCATCCAACCGCGGCCCGGAATGAACACTGAAGCTTTCTTT.